Listed here are 31 T cell receptor beta chains from one sample, sequenced in a study of cytomegalovirus exposure and HLA in healthy donors. Use of 60 Vbeta and 13 Jbeta primers characterized the PCR. Repertoires were generated with immunoSEQ multiplex PCR, while TCRdb's copy carries only in-frame clones and drops some. The table records more than 90,000 clones, around three quarters of them present only once. What was sequenced was PBMCs. Every receptor here comes from a man younger than 45 in good health and CMV-seropositive.

The chain combines TRBV27 with TRBJ1-1, with 9 bases lining up with TRBD1. Germline-derived CDR1 and CDR2 are MNHEY and SMNVEV (reference sequence). This CDR3 comprises 14 residues. Losses at the gene ends were 5 bases for V and 3 bases for J; bases not matched to a gene: 4. CDR3 bases: TGTGCCAGCAGTACGCGGACAGGGGACACTGAAGCTTTCTTT. Its protein product is CASSTRTGDTEAFF.

The genes are TRBV6-5 and TRBJ2-7; tentative D call: TRBD2 (6 bases). The CDR3 consists of 14 residues. The V end was cut by 0 bases, the J end by 1 base, with 7 bases between. Germline V gene data show CDR1 as MNHEY and CDR2 as SVGAGI. In DNA form, the CDR3 reads TGTGCCAGCAGTTACTCGGGGAGGTCCTACGAGCAGTACTTC. This translates into CASSYSGRSYEQYF.

The V and J genes are TRBV30 and TRBJ2-1, with D tentatively TRBD2 (5 bases). Germline CDR1 GTSNPN, CDR2 SVGIG (reference sequence). This CDR3 is built from 13 residues. Trimming removed 4 bases from V and 4 bases from J, with 11 bases in between. The CDR3 loop is CAWTLTSYNEQFF. CDR3 DNA: TGTGCCTGGACCCTCACTAGTTACAATGAGCAGTTCTTC.

The CDR3 nucleotides are TGTGCCAGCTTAAGACGGGAGGGGACTGAAGCTTTCTTT. Translated: CASLRREGTEAFF. The chain combines TRBV28 with TRBJ1-1, with a tentative D call TRBD1 (5 bases). The CDR3 consists of 13 residues. V lost 8 bases to trimming and J lost 5 bases, with 15 bases between them. Germline CDR1 and CDR2: MDHEN and SYDVKM.

This clone has more than one count but fewer than ten. One end of the junction fails to match germline, which may point to a read error. The chain uses TRBV6-5 and TRBJ1-4, with D possibly matching TRBD1 (5 bases). CDR3 length: 12 amino acids. Germline CDR1 and CDR2: MNHEY and SVGAGI. CDR3 nucleotides: TGCGCCTCAAGGGGCGATAATGAAAAACTGTTTTTT. Translation gives CASRGDNEKLFF.

The chain has TRBV15 and TRBJ1-6; 7 bases agree with TRBD1. The CDR3 extends over 14 amino acids. The germline V gene has CDR1 LNHNV and CDR2 YYDKDF (reference sequence). J lost 10 bases, V lost 5 bases, and 8 bases had no gene match. The CDR3 DNA is TGTGCCACCAGCCGTGACAGGGTTGGCTCACCCCTCCACTTT. Amino acids: CATSRDRVGSPLHF.

The chain carries TRBV5-1 and TRBJ1-2; D gene uncertain. V was pared by 0 bases and J by 8 bases, with 17 bases between. Germline assignment: CDR1 SGHRS and CDR2 YFSETQ. The CDR3 runs 15 residues. CDR3 sequence (DNA): TGCGCCAGCAGCTTGGCCCCCGAGCCCCCGAAGGGCTACACCTTC. Translation: CASSLAPEPPKGYTF.

This rearrangement joins TRBV28 to TRBJ1-4; 8 bases map to TRBD1. CDR1 is MDHEN and CDR2 is SYDVKM in the germline V gene. The CDR3 contains 14 residues. V lost 6 bases and J lost 6; bases outside the gene matches: 6. CDR3 amino acids: CASRWTGSDEKLFF. The DNA of the CDR3 is TGTGCCAGCAGATGGACAGGGTCCGATGAAAAACTGTTTTTT.

V gene TRBV25-1 combines with J gene TRBJ1-2, with 7 positions matching TRBD1. The CDR3 has 18 residues. V lost 5 bases, J lost 3 bases, and 18 bases stayed unmatched. The germline CDR1 and CDR2 sequences are MGHDK and SYGVNS. The CDR3, as DNA: TGTGCCAGCAGTTCCCAAAATCTCGAGGGGGCGCTTCACTATGGCTACACCTTC. Protein product: CASSSQNLEGALHYGYTF.

In this sample, this clone turned up once. This chain joins TRBV29-1 and TRBJ1-3; D remains unclear. Germline CDR1 is SQVTM and CDR2 is ANQGSEA. V was trimmed by 3 bases and J by 3 bases, leaving 12 bases between them. This CDR3 contains 14 residues. CDR3 protein: CSVDIGEGGNTIYF. CDR3 in DNA: TGCAGCGTTGATATTGGTGAGGGTGGAAACACCATATATTTT.

J is TRBJ1-2 and V is TRBV10-3; a possible D gene is TRBD1 (6 bases). The V gene's germline CDR1 is ENHRY and CDR2 SYGVKD. This CDR3 contains 13 residues. Deletions cut 6 bases from V and 4 bases from J, with 12 bases between. The CDR3 loop is CAIRTRGSYGYTF. The CDR3 coding sequence is TGTGCCATCAGGACCAGGGGCTCCTATGGCTACACCTTC.

This chain joins TRBV5-6 and TRBJ2-5, with 9 nucleotides matching TRBD2. Trimming removed 0 bases from V and 2 bases from J; junction bases left unmatched: 14. The germline V gene has CDR1 SGHDT and CDR2 YYEEEE. The CDR3 sequence is 19 residues long. The CDR3 sequence: CASSLENLAGYRTQETQYF. DNA of the CDR3: TGTGCCAGCAGCTTGGAAAACCTAGCGGGGTACAGGACTCAAGAGACCCAGTACTTC.

The chain employs TRBV9 and TRBJ2-2; D is perhaps TRBD1 (6 bases). Germline V gives CDR1 SGDLS, CDR2 YYNGEE. This CDR3 is built from 15 residues. Trimming stripped 4 bases from V and 1 base from J, with 11 bases between. CDR3 nucleotides: TGTGCCAGCAGCTGGACAGAGAGGAACACCGGGGAGCTGTTTTTT. This sequence encodes CASSWTERNTGELFF.

This clone was detected many times. This chain joins TRBV5-1 and TRBJ2-5; 7 bases line up with TRBD1. The CDR3 length is 14 residues. The germline V gene has CDR1 SGHRS and CDR2 YFSETQ. Losses at the gene ends were 0 bases for V and 3 bases for J; bases not matched to a gene: 2. Here the CDR3 DNA reads TGCGCCAGCAGCTTGGATGACAGGGAAGAGACCCAGTACTTC. Its translation: CASSLDDREETQYF.

This clone was detected only a few times. This chain links TRBV7-8 with TRBJ2-3, with 8 bases identical to TRBD1. Per the germline V gene, CDR1 is SGHVS and CDR2 is FQNEAQ. This CDR3 is 15 amino acids long. The junction had 9 bases not matched to a gene; V was cut back by 4 bases and J by 6 bases. The CDR3 DNA sequence: TGTGCCAGCAGCTCATACCCGACAGGGGCGGATACGCAGTATTTT. Translation: CASSSYPTGADTQYF.

This clone appeared a few times. V usage is TRBV6-5 and J usage is TRBJ2-7; a possible D gene is TRBD1 (6 bases). Germline assignment: CDR1 MNHEY and CDR2 SVGAGI. The length of the CDR3 is 15 residues. V was shortened by 6 bases and J by 2 bases, with 17 bases between the two germline ends. The CDR3 loop is CASRTSRQAAYEQYF. DNA for the CDR3: TGTGCCAGCAGGACTTCCCGACAGGCCGCCTACGAGCAGTACTTC.

The chain links TRBV9 to TRBJ2-5; TRBD1 might be the D (5 bases). The ends were cut back, 0 bases at V and 5 bases at J, with 11 bases in the middle. In germline, CDR1 is SGDLS, CDR2 YYNGEE. The CDR3 is made up of 14 amino acids. The CDR3 spells CASSVGGHTETQYF. The CDR3 nucleotides read TGTGCCAGCAGCGTAGGAGGACATACCGAGACCCAGTACTTC.

The rearrangement joins TRBV6-1 to TRBJ1-1, with a possible D match to TRBD1 (5 bases). The germline gives CDR1 MNHNS, CDR2 SASEGT. The CDR3 is 13 residues long. Trimming took 6 bases from V and 3 from J, leaving 11 bases between them. CDR3 residues: CASSFGGDTEAFF. The CDR3 DNA follows: TGTGCCAGCAGCTTCGGGGGGGACACTGAAGCTTTCTTT.

This rearrangement joins TRBV5-1 to TRBJ2-3; D call uncertain. Germline V gene data show CDR1 as SGHRS and CDR2 as YFSETQ. The CDR3 extends over 13 amino acids. V lost 4 bases and J 6 bases, leaving 12 bases between the germline ends. The CDR3, as DNA: TGCGCCAGCAGCGGAACCTCGGAGGATACGCAGTATTTT. Its protein is CASSGTSEDTQYF.

This rearrangement joins TRBV4-1 to TRBJ2-2, with 8 positions matching TRBD2. The CDR3 is 15 residues long. Germline values: CDR1 MGHRA, CDR2 YSYEKL. The trim removed 2 bases at V and 4 bases at J, leaving 3 bases unmatched. CDR3 loop: CASSQNGGVTGELFF. The CDR3, as DNA: TGCGCCAGCAGCCAAAACGGGGGGGTCACCGGGGAGCTGTTTTTT.

Of note for this clone: One end of the junction does not line up with germline, which may come from a read error. J is TRBJ1-2 and V is TRBV7-9; a possible D gene is TRBD1 (6 bases). This CDR3 spans 12 amino acids. CDR1 is SEHNR, CDR2 FQNEAQ, per germline (reference sequence). The CDR3: CSSSQGNYGYTF. The CDR3 coding sequence is TGTTCCAGCAGTCAGGGGAACTATGGCTACACCTTC.

The chain links TRBV11-2 to TRBJ2-5; 14 bases match TRBD2. This CDR3 has 16 residues. From germline, CDR1 is SGHAT and CDR2 FQNNGV. Trimming took 4 bases from V and 2 from J; bases not matched to a gene: 3. In DNA, the CDR3 is TGTGCCAGCAGCTCGGGACTAGCGGGGGTGCAAGAGACCCAGTACTTC. Its protein product is CASSSGLAGVQETQYF.

This chain joins TRBV7-8 and TRBJ1-5, with no clear D. The ends were cut back, 4 bases at V and 1 base at J, with 14 bases in the middle. The CDR3 sequence is 16 residues long. The germline V gene encodes CDR1 SGHVS and CDR2 FQNEAQ. As DNA, the CDR3 is TGTGCCAGCAGCTCCCCCACCGGCAGGAGCAATCAGCCCCAGCATTTT. Protein sequence: CASSSPTGRSNQPQHF.

This clone was picked up a small number of times. Written as DNA, the CDR3 is TGTGCCAGCAGTCAGGTGCGGGACACCGGGGAGCTGTTTTTT. Amino acid sequence: CASSQVRDTGELFF. The J gene is TRBJ2-2, the V gene TRBV2; the D gene is possibly TRBD2 (5 bases). V was shortened by 5 bases and J by 3 bases, with 10 bases between the two germline ends. Per the germline V gene, CDR1 is SNHLY and CDR2 is FYNNEI. CDR3 length equals 14 residues.

Turning to this clone: One junction end does not reproduce the germline sequence, and a read error may be involved. The rearrangement uses TRBV18 and TRBJ1-2; D possibly corresponds to TRBD1 (6 bases). Germline loops: CDR1 KGHSH, CDR2 LQKENI. This CDR3 has 15 amino acids. CDR3 sequence (DNA): TGTGCCAGCTCCCCCAAGCCAGGGGCCGAGGATGGCTACCCCTTC. Translation gives CASSPKPGAEDGYPF. Variable domain in full (rest from reference TRBV18 and TRBJ1-2): NAGVMQNPRHLVRRRGQEARLRCSPMKGHSHVYWYRQLPEEGLKFMVYLQKENIIDESGMPKERFSAEFPKEGPSILRIQQVVRGDSAAYFCASSPKPGAEDGYPFGSGTRLTVV.

The chain carries TRBV4-2 and TRBJ2-7, with D possibly matching TRBD1 (6 bases). Germline loops: CDR1 LGHNA, CDR2 YNFKEQ. There are 13 residues in the CDR3. Trimming cost V 3 bases and J 4 bases, with 10 bases left between them. CDR3 residues: CASSHEQGYEQYF. DNA of the CDR3: TGTGCCAGCAGCCATGAACAGGGATACGAGCAGTACTTC.

The chain has TRBV18 and TRBJ2-1; TRBD1 agrees at 9 bases. This CDR3 has 14 residues. Trimming removed 3 bases from V and 7 bases from J; junction bases left unmatched: 4. The germline V gene has CDR1 KGHSH and CDR2 LQKENI. CDR3 DNA: TGTGCCAGCTCACCCGGGACAGGGCAAAATGAGCAGTTCTTC. Residues: CASSPGTGQNEQFF.

V usage is TRBV7-2 and J usage is TRBJ1-6, with D uncertain. The CDR3 totals 15 residues. Germline assignment: CDR1 SGHTA and CDR2 FQGNSA. Trimming shortened V by 2 bases and J by 3 bases, and 8 bases separated the two germline ends. Written as DNA, the CDR3 is TGTGCCAGCAGCTTACGGCAGGACTATAATTCACCCCTCCACTTT. Translated: CASSLRQDYNSPLHF.

V and J are TRBV18 and TRBJ2-3; perhaps TRBD1 as D (5 bases). Germline loops: CDR1 KGHSH, CDR2 LQKENI. The CDR3 runs to 14 residues. V lost 5 bases and J 5 bases, leaving 14 bases between the germline ends. As DNA, the CDR3 is TGTGCCAGCTCATTGACAGTGAAGGAAGATACGCAGTATTTT. This sequence encodes CASSLTVKEDTQYF. Full variable domain (missing parts from reference TRBV18 and TRBJ2-3): NAGVMQNPRHLVRRRGQEARLRCSPMKGHSHVYWYRQLPEEGLKFMVYLQKENIIDESGMPKERFSAEFPKEGPSILRIQQVVRGDSAAYFCASSLTVKEDTQYFGPGTRLTVL.

This clone was counted many times. The gene calls are TRBV19 and TRBJ1-2; D call uncertain. V was cut by 1 base and J by 8 bases, with 11 bases left in between. The CDR3 is made up of 13 amino acids. CDR1 and CDR2 from the germline V gene are LNHDA and SQIVND (reference sequence). The CDR3 is CASSIGTVPGYTF. DNA of the CDR3: TGTGCCAGTAGTATAGGAACGGTACCGGGCTACACCTTC. The full variable domain, its missing parts supplied by reference TRBV19 and TRBJ1-2, is DGGITQSPKYLFRKEGQNVTLSCEQNLNHDAMYWYRQDPGQGLRLIYYSQIVNDFQKGDIAEGYSVSREKKESFPLTVTSAQKNPTAFYLCASSIGTVPGYTFGSGTRLTVV.

In nucleotides, the CDR3 is TGTGCCAGCACCGGGACTAGCGGGGGGGCCAACACCGGGGAGCTGTTTTTT. This encodes CASTGTSGGANTGELFF. The rearrangement joins TRBV2 to TRBJ2-2; TRBD2 agrees at 16 bases. The CDR3 spans 17 residues. V gave up 7 bases and J gave up 2 bases; unmatched junction bases: 4. The germline V gene has CDR1 SNHLY and CDR2 FYNNEI.